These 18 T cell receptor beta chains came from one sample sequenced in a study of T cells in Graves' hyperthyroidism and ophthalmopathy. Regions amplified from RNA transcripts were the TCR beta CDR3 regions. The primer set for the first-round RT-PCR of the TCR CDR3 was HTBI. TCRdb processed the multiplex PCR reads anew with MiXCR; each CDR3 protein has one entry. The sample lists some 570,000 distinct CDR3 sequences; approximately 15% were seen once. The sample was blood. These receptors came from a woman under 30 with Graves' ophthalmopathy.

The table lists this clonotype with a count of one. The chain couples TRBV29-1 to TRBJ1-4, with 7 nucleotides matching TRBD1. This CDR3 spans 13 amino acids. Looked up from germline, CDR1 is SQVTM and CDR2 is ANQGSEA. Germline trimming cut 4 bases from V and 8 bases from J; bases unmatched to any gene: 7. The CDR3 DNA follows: TGCAGCGTTGTACAGGGGAGAGGGGAAAAACTGTTTTTT. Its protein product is CSVVQGRGEKLFF.

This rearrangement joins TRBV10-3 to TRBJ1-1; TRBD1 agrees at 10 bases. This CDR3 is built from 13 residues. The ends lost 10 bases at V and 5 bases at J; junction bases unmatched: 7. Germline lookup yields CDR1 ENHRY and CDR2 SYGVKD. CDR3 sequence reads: CATMGQGQTEAFF. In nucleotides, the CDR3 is TGTGCCACCATGGGACAGGGGCAAACTGAAGCTTTCTTT.

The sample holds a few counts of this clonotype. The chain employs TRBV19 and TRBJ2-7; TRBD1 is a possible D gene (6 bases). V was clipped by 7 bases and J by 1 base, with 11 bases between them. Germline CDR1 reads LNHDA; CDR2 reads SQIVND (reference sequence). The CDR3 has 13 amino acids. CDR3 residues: CASKRTDSYEQYF. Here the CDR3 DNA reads TGTGCCAGTAAGCGGACAGATTCCTACGAGCAGTACTTC.

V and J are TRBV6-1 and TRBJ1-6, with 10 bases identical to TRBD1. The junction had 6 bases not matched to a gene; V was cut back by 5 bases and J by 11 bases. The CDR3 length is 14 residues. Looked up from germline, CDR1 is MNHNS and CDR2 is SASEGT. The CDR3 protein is CASSSPGQGTPLHF. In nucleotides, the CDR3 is TGTGCCAGCAGTTCCCCGGGACAGGGGACACCCCTCCACTTT.

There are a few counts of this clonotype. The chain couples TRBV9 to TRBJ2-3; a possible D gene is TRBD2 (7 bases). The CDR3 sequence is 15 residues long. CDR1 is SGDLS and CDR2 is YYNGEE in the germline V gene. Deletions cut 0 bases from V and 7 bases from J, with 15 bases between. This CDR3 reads CASSVEGGWVNTQYF. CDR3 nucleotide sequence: TGTGCCAGCAGCGTAGAGGGGGGGTGGGTGAATACGCAGTATTTT.

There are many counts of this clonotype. CDR3 in amino acids: CASSVENTGELFF. CDR3 in DNA: TGTGCCAGCAGCGTAGAGAACACCGGGGAGCTGTTTTTT. V and J are TRBV9 and TRBJ2-2; D ambiguous. Germline V gene lookup returns CDR1 SGDLS and CDR2 YYNGEE. The V and J ends lost 0 bases and 1 base respectively, with 1 base between them. There are 13 residues in the CDR3.

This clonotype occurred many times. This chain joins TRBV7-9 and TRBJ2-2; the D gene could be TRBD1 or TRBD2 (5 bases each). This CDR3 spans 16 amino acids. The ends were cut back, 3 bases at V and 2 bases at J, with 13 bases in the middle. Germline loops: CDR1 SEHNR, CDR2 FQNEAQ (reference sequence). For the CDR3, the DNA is TGTGCCAGCAGCTTCTCCGGGACCGCAAACACCGGGGAGCTGTTTTTT. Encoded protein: CASSFSGTANTGELFF.

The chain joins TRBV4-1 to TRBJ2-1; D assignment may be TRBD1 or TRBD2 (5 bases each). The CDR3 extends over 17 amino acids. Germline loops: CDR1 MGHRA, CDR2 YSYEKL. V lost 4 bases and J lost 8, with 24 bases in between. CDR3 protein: CASSPPAGLGPSDEQFF. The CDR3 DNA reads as TGCGCCAGCAGCCCCCCCGCAGGATTGGGACCATCCGATGAGCAGTTCTTC.

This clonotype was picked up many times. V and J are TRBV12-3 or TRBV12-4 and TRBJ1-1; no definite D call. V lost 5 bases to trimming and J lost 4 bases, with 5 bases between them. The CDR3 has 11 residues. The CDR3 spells CASSASTEAFF. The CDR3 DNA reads TGTGCCAGCAGTGCGAGCACTGAAGCTTTCTTT.

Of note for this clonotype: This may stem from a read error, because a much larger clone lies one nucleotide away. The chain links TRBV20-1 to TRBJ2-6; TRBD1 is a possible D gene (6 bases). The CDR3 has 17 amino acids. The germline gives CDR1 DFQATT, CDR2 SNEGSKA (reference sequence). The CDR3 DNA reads TGCAGTGCTAGAGGGGGAACAGGGCAATCTGGGGCCAACGCCCTGACTTTC. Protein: CSARGGTGQSGANALTF.

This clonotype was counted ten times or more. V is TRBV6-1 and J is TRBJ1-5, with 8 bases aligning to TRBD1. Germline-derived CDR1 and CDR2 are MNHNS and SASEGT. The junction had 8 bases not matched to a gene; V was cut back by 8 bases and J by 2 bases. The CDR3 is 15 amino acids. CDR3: CASSPGQGGNQPQHF. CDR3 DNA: TGTGCCAGCTCACCAGGACAGGGAGGCAATCAGCCCCAGCATTTT.

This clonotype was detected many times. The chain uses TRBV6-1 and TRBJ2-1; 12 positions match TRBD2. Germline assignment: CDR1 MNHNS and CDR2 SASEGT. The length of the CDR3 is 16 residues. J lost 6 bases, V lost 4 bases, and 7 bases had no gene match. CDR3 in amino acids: CASSAMTSGSLNEQFF. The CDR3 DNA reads TGTGCCAGCAGTGCGATGACTAGCGGGAGTCTCAATGAGCAGTTCTTC.

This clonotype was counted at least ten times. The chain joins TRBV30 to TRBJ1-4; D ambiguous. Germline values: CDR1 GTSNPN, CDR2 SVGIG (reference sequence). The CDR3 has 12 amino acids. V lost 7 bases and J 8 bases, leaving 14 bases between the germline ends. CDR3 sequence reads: CASLTMEEKLFF. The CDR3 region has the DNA TGTGCCTCGTTGACTATGGAGGAAAAACTGTTTTTT.

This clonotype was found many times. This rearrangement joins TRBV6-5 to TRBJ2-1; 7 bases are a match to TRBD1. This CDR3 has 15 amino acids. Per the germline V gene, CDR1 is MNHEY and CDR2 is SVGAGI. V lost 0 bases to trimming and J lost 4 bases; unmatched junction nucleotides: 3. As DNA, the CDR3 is TGTGCCAGCAGTTACTCGACAGGGAATTACAATGAGCAGTTCTTC. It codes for CASSYSTGNYNEQFF.

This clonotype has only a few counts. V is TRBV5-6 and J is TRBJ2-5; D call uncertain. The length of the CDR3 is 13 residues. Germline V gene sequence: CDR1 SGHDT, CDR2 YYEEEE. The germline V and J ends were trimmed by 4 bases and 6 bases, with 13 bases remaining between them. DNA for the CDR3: TGTGCCAGCAGCCCCGCTATGACAAAGACCCAGTACTTC. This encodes CASSPAMTKTQYF.

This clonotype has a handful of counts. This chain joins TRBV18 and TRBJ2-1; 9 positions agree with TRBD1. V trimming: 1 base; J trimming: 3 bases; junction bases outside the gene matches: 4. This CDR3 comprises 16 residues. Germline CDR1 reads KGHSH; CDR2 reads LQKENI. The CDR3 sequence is CASSPLPTGGYNEQFF. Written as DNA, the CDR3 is TGTGCCAGCTCACCACTTCCGACAGGGGGCTACAATGAGCAGTTCTTC.

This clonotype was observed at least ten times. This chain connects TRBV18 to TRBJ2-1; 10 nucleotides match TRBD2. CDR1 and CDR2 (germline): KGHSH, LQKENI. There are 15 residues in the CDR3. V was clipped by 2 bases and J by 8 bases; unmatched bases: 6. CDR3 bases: TGTGCCAGCTCACCAAGAAGCGGGAGGGGCGATGAGCAGTTCTTC. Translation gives CASSPRSGRGDEQFF.

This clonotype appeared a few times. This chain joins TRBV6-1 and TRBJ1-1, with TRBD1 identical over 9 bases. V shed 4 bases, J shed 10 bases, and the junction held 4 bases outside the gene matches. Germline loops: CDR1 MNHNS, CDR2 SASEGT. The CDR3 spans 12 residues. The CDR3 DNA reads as TGTGCCAGCAGTGCCGGGACAGGGCTAGCTTTCTTT. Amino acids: CASSAGTGLAFF.